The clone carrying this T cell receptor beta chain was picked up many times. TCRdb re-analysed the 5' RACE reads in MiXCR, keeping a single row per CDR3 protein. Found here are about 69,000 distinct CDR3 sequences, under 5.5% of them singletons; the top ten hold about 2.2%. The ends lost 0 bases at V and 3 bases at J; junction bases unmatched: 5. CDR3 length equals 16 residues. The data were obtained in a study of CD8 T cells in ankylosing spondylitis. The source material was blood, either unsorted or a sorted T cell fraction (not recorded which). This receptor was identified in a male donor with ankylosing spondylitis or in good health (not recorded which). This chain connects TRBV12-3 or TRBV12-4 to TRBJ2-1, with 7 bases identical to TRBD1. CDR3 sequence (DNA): TGTGCCAGCAGTTTAGCGACAGGGACCCTCTACAATGAGCAGTTCTTC. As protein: CASSLATGTLYNEQFF.